One T cell receptor beta chain is described in this entry. No antigen is known for it. This CDR3 is 16 amino acids long. The ends lost 4 bases at V and 0 bases at J; junction bases unmatched: 3. Germline lookup yields CDR1 SQVTM and CDR2 ANQGSEA. Vbeta (60) and Jbeta (13) primers were used in the PCR. The method was immunoSEQ multiplex PCR; TCRdb's version includes in-frame clones alone and lacks a portion of them. The repertoire holds about 190,000 clones, over 70% seen once, with less than 4% in the top ten. The data belong to a study of cytomegalovirus exposure and HLA in healthy donors. Study results and caveats: Rarity characterized most TCR sequences, yet some public TCRs appeared in many donors.

This receptor was identified in a woman in her 30s in good health and CMV-seropositive. The J gene is TRBJ2-6, the V gene TRBV29-1; 10 bases align to TRBD1. The specimen sequenced was PBMCs. CDR3 coding DNA: TGCAGCGTTGTAGACAGGGGGCCCTCTGGGGCCAACGTCCTGACTTTC. Residues: CSVVDRGPSGANVLTF.